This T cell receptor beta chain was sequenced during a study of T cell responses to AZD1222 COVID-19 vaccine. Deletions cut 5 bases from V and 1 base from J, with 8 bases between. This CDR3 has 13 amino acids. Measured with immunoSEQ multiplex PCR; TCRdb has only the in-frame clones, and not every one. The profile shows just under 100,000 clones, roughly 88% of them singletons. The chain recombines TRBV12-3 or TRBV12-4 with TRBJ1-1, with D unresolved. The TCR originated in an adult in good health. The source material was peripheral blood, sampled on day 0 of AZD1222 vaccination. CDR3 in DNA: TGTGCCAGCAGTCTCTCGTGGAACACTGAAGCTTTCTTT. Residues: CASSLSWNTEAFF.